Below are 2 T cell receptor beta chains sequenced from a single sample in a study of beta chain features in type 1 diabetes. The isolated RNA, all of it, was reverse transcribed, so expressed TCRB transcripts were what got sequenced. Here immunoSEQ multiplex PCR was the method, and the copy in TCRdb shows in-frame clones only, minus some. This sample has about 650,000 clones, with around an eighth found just once. Antigens for these TCRs are unknown. The study, taken as a whole, reports: Shortening that was moderate but significant affected the TCRB CDR3s of Type 1 diabetes patients in all four CD4+ subsets.

Sequencing input: naive CD4+ T cells from blood. Source of these receptors: a man younger than 40 with type 1 diabetes.

The chain recombines TRBV7-9 with TRBJ1-2; tentatively, D is TRBD1 (5 bases). V was shortened by 6 bases and J by 7 bases, with 12 bases between the two germline ends. Germline V gene lookup returns CDR1 SEHNR and CDR2 FQNEAQ (reference sequence). The length of the CDR3 is 12 residues. CDR3 residues: CASSIRDAGYTF. CDR3 nucleotides: TGTGCCAGCAGTATCAGGGATGCTGGCTACACCTTC. Together with reference TRBV7-9 and TRBJ1-2, the CDR3 gives the full variable domain: DTGVSQNPRHKITKRGQNVTFRCDPISEHNRLYWYRQTLGQGPEFLTYFQNEAQLEKSRLLSDRFSAERPKGSFSTLEIQRTEQGDSAMYLCASSIRDAGYTFGSGTRLTVV.

This chain joins TRBV18 and TRBJ2-7, with D hard to call. Germline CDR1 and CDR2: KGHSH and LQKENI. The germline V and J ends were trimmed by 5 bases and 5 bases, with 13 bases remaining between them. This CDR3 spans 13 amino acids. The CDR3 reads CASSASQGNEQYF. CDR3 nucleotides: TGTGCCAGCTCAGCTTCCCAAGGCAACGAGCAGTACTTC. The full variable domain, its missing parts supplied by reference TRBV18 and TRBJ2-7, is NAGVMQNPRHLVRRRGQEARLRCSPMKGHSHVYWYRQLPEEGLKFMVYLQKENIIDESGMPKERFSAEFPKEGPSILRIQQVVRGDSAAYFCASSASQGNEQYFGPGTRLTVT.